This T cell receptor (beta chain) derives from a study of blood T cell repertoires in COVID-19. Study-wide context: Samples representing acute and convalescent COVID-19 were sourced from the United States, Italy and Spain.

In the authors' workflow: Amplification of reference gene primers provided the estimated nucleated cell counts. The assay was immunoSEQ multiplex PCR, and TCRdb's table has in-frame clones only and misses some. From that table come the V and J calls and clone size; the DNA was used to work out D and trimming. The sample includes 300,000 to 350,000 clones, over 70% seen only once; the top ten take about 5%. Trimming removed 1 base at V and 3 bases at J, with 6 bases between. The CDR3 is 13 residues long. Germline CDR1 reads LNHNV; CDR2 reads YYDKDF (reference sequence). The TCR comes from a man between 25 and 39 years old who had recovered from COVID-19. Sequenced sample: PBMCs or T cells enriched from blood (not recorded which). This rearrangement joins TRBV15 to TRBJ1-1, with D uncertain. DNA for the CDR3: TGTGCCACCAGCAGAGCTGAGGACACTGAAGCTTTCTTT. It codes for CATSRAEDTEAFF.